The 12 T cell receptor beta chains given below trace back to one sample, sequenced in a study of T cell changes during pregnancy in multiple sclerosis (dated by TCRdb to the late 2010s). Library preparation used the immunoSEQ multiplex PCR assay. TCRdb took over this immuneACCESS table, retaining in-frame rearrangements with V and J assigned. Such tables are incomplete; in checked studies, under half of the missing clones stem from an unresolved V gene, and the remainder is unexplained. The sample has roughly 20,000 clones on record, around 89% of them singletons. The ten biggest clones cover roughly 8.1% of the sample. Sample: CD8+ T cells from peripheral blood mononuclear cells, taken in the second trimester of pregnancy. The source is a female donor in good health, enrolled as a control in a pregnancy study.

V and J are TRBV6-5 and TRBJ2-7, with TRBD1 as a possible D gene (5 bases). This CDR3 contains 13 residues. Trimming took 4 bases from V and 6 from J, leaving 13 bases between them. Per germline, CDR1 MNHEY and CDR2 SVGAGI. CDR3 loop: CASSSKTVSEQYF. CDR3 in DNA: TGTGCCAGCAGTTCCAAGACAGTATCCGAGCAGTACTTC.

This chain links TRBV14 with TRBJ2-1, with D perhaps TRBD2 (6 bases). The CDR3 covers 13 residues. The germline V gene encodes CDR1 SGHDN and CDR2 FVKESK. Trimming took 8 bases from V and 5 from J, leaving 13 bases between them. CDR3 in amino acids: CASQNSGDNEQFF. The CDR3 DNA reads TGTGCCAGCCAGAATTCGGGGGACAATGAGCAGTTCTTC.

The chain links TRBV9 to TRBJ2-7, with D perhaps TRBD1 (5 bases). V was clipped by 3 bases and J by 2 bases, with 18 bases between them. Germline V lookup: CDR1 SGDLS, CDR2 YYNGEE. There are 16 residues in the CDR3. Written as DNA, the CDR3 is TGTGCCAGCAGCGCCGACAGACGATCACCCACCTACGAGCAGTACTTC. Residues: CASSADRRSPTYEQYF.

This clone was recorded a few times. This sequence joins TRBV4-2 and TRBJ2-5; TRBD2 might be the D (6 bases). The CDR3 runs to 15 residues. CDR1 LGHNA and CDR2 YNFKEQ come from the germline V gene. Trimming took off 0 bases at V and 0 bases at J, with 8 bases between the two ends. The CDR3 sequence: CASSQDRGDQETQYF. The CDR3 DNA follows: TGTGCCAGCAGCCAAGATCGCGGGGACCAAGAGACCCAGTACTTC.

The J gene is TRBJ2-1, the V gene TRBV7-9, with D possibly being TRBD2 (6 bases). Trimming shortened V by 3 bases and J by 4 bases, and 10 bases separated the two germline ends. CDR1 is SEHNR, CDR2 FQNEAQ, per germline (reference sequence). The CDR3 spans 14 residues. CDR3 coding DNA: TGTGCCAGCAGCTTGGGCGGGGAGTACAATGAGCAGTTCTTC. It is translated as CASSLGGEYNEQFF.

This chain connects TRBV29-1 to TRBJ2-5; 7 bases are shared with TRBD2. The CDR3 sequence is 14 residues long. V lost 3 bases and J lost 5; bases outside the gene matches: 9. Germline-derived CDR1 and CDR2 are SQVTM and ANQGSEA. CDR3 DNA: TGCAGCGTTGACAAGGGAGGGGATGGTGAGACCCAGTACTTC. Protein sequence: CSVDKGGDGETQYF.

The CDR3 here is CATSRGGDSYEQYF. The DNA for the CDR3 is TGTGCCACCAGCAGAGGAGGTGACTCCTACGAGCAGTACTTC. The gene calls are TRBV15 and TRBJ2-7; D gene ambiguous. V was cut by 1 base and J by 0 bases, with 7 bases left in between. Germline CDR1 LNHNV, CDR2 YYDKDF (reference sequence). The CDR3 extends over 14 amino acids.

V is TRBV25-1 and J is TRBJ2-1; 8 nucleotides line up with TRBD2. Trimming at V came to 3 bases and at J to 12 bases, leaving 1 base not matched to a gene. The CDR3 is made up of 11 amino acids. CDR1 is MGHDK, CDR2 SYGVNS, per germline. The chain's CDR3 is CASSDLAGQFF. The CDR3 region has the DNA TGTGCCAGCAGTGATCTAGCGGGGCAGTTCTTC.

The gene calls are TRBV27 and TRBJ2-2; the D is unclear. The CDR3 extends over 11 amino acids. In germline, CDR1 is MNHEY, CDR2 SMNVEV (reference sequence). Trimming removed 6 bases at V and 5 bases at J, with 4 bases between. The CDR3 sequence: CASSGTGELFF. The DNA for the CDR3 is TGTGCCAGCAGCGGGACCGGGGAGCTGTTTTTT.

The chain combines TRBV7-9 with TRBJ2-7, with 9 bases aligning to TRBD2. V lost 1 base, J lost 5 bases, and 6 bases stayed unmatched. CDR1 and CDR2 (germline): SEHNR, FQNEAQ (reference sequence). The CDR3 sequence is 15 residues long. As DNA, the CDR3 is TGTGCCAGCAGCTTAGAAGCGGGGGGCCTGGACGAGCAGTACTTC. Translation: CASSLEAGGLDEQYF.

J is TRBJ2-1 and V is TRBV19; 8 bases line up with TRBD2. In germline, CDR1 is LNHDA, CDR2 SQIVND (reference sequence). The CDR3 is 17 amino acids. Trimming took 0 bases from V and 0 from J; bases not matched to a gene: 4. CDR3: CASSIDSGGRSYNEQFF. The DNA of the CDR3 is TGTGCCAGTAGTATAGACTCGGGGGGGCGCTCCTACAATGAGCAGTTCTTC.

The V call is TRBV30, the J call TRBJ1-1; D is possibly TRBD1 (6 bases). This CDR3 is 12 amino acids long. Trimming shortened V by 0 bases and J by 11 bases, and 13 bases separated the two germline ends. Germline V lookup: CDR1 GTSNPN, CDR2 SVGIG (reference sequence). CDR3 DNA sequence: TGTGCCTGGAGTGTTGGGGGGGCGTCCGCTTTCTTT. It is translated as CAWSVGGASAFF. The complete variable domain, with remaining parts taken from reference TRBV30 and TRBJ1-1, reads SQTIHQWPATLVQPVGSPLSLECTVEGTSNPNLYWYRQAAGRGLQLLFYSVGIGQISSEVPQNLSASRPQDRQFILSSKKLLLSDSGFYLCAWSVGGASAFFGQGTRLTVV.